This T cell receptor (beta chain) came from a study of T cells in Graves' hyperthyroidism and ophthalmopathy. The germline V gene encodes CDR1 MNHNS and CDR2 SASEGT. This CDR3 is 13 amino acids long. Amplification of TCR beta CDR3 regions used RNA as the template. First-round RT-PCR of the TCR CDR3 relied on the HTBI primer set. TCRdb processed the multiplex PCR reads anew with MiXCR; each CDR3 protein has one entry. Of under 400,000 distinct CDR3 sequences listed, 20% to 25% are singletons. On this clonotype: Its antigen is undetermined. A clone one base away is much larger, so this may be a read error.

Study-level results: Most expanded thyroid clonotypes above 0.001 also appeared in blood.

Those with hyperthyroidism were 18 to 65 years old, newly diagnosed, and ill for under 2 months. Pregnant or lactating patients were excluded, as were those with uncontrolled infection or other autoimmune disease. Sequences were obtained from blood. The chain employs TRBV6-1 and TRBJ2-7; maybe TRBD2 (5 bases). The TCR was taken from a woman in her forties or fifties with Graves' hyperthyroidism. The CDR3 protein is CASTHPGNYGQYF. The CDR3 nucleotides are TGTGCCAGCACCCACCCGGGGAACTACGGGCAGTACTTC.